Below, one T cell receptor (beta chain) is given with its context. Antigen unknown. Treatment: around 19 received Ad26.COV2.S at low or high dose, single or two shots; 5 received placebo; per-sample allocation not given. Sampling was performed 63 days after the first vaccine or placebo injection. TCRdb's table, derived via immunoSEQ multiplex PCR, lists solely in-frame clones and lacks some. The sample contains under 550,000 clones, roughly 90% of which appear only once. This CDR3 has 16 residues. The germline V and J ends were trimmed by 1 base and 6 bases, with 19 bases remaining between them. Per the germline V gene, CDR1 is LGHNA and CDR2 is YSLEER. This sample was included in a study of Ad26.COV2.S vaccination and SARS-CoV-2 variants. Study observations and caveats: TCR breadth and depth estimates may have understated total T cell responses. It was vaccine recipients, not placebo recipients, who had the higher spike-specific TCR breadth.

V gene TRBV4-3 combines with J gene TRBJ2-7, with a possible D match to TRBD2 (6 bases). Specimen: peripheral blood, collected in a trial of Ad26.COV2.S vaccine versus placebo. The receptor was isolated from a person between 18 and 59 years old who received the Ad26.COV2.S COVID-19 vaccine or a placebo. The CDR3 DNA reads as TGCGCCAGCAGCCAAGGCGTTTTGGGCTCAGCGGGCGAGCAGTACTTC. It codes for CASSQGVLGSAGEQYF.